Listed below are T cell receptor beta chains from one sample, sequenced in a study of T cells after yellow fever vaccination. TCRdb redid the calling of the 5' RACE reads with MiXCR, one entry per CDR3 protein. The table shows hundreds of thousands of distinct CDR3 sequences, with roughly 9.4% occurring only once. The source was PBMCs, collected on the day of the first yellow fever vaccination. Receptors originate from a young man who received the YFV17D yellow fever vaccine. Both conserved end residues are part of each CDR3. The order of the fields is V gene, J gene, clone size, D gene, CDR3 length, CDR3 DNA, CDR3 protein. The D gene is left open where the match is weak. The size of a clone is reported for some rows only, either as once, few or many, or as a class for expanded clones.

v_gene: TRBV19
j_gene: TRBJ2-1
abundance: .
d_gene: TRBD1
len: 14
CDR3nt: TGTGCCAGTAGTATTGGGACAGGGGTCGATGAGCAGTTCTTC
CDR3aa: CASSIGTGVDEQFF

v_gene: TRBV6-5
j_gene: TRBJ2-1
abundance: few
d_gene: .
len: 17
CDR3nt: TGTGCCAGCAGTTCCTTCGTCGCAGGGAGCTCCTACAATGAGCAGTTCTTC
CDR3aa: CASSSFVAGSSYNEQFF

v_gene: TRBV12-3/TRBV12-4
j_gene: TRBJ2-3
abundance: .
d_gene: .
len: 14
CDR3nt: TGTGCCAGCAGTTACCTCAGGCGAGTGGATACGCAGTATTTT
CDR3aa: CASSYLRRVDTQYF

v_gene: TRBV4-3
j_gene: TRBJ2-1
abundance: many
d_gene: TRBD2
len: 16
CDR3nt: TGCGCCAGCAGCCAGGCCGGGACTAGCGTCTACAATGAGCAGTTCTTC
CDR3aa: CASSQAGTSVYNEQFF

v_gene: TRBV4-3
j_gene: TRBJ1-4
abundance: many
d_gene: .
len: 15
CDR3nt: TGCGCCAGCAGCCAACTTCGGCTCAAAGGTGAAAAACTGTTTTTT
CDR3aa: CASSQLRLKGEKLFF

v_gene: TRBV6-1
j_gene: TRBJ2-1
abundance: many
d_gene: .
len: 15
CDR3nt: TGTGCCAGCAGTGTGAACCTCGACGGAGACAATGAGCAGTTCTTC
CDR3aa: CASSVNLDGDNEQFF

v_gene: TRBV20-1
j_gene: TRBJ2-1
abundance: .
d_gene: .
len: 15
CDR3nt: TGCAGTGCCCTTCACTACTGGAGCTCCTACAATGAGCAGTTCTTC
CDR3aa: CSALHYWSSYNEQFF

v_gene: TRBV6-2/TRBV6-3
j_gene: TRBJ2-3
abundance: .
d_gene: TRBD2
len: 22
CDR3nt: TGTGCCAGCAGTTACCGCAACCCGGGGGGGCCGAGGGTAGGGTTCGAGACAGATACGCAGTATTTT
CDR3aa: CASSYRNPGGPRVGFETDTQYF

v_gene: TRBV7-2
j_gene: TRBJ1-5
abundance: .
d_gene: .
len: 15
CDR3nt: TGTGCCAGCAGCTTAGTGCAAAATAGCAATCAGCCCCAGCATTTT
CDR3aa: CASSLVQNSNQPQHF

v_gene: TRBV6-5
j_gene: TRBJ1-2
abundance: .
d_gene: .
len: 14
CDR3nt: TGTGCCAGCAGTTACTCGGCGGGCACCTATGGCTACACCTTC
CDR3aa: CASSYSAGTYGYTF

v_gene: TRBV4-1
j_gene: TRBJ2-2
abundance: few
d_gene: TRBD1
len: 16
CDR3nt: TGCGCCAGCAGCCAAGTACAGGCAGGGGGCACCGGGGAGCTGTTTTTT
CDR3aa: CASSQVQAGGTGELFF

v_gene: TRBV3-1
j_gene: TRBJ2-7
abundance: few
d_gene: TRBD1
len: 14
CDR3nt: TGTGCCAGCGCAGGGGGGGACAGGGGCTACGAGCAGTACTTC
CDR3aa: CASAGGDRGYEQYF

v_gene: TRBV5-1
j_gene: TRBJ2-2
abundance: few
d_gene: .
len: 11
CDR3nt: TGCGCCAGCAGGAACGCCGGGGAGCTGTTTTTT
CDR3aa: CASRNAGELFF

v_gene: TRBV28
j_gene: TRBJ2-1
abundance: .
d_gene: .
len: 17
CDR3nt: TGTGCCAGCAGGCCATGGGGGGCGGGGTCCTCCTACAATGAGCAGTTCTTC
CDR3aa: CASRPWGAGSSYNEQFF

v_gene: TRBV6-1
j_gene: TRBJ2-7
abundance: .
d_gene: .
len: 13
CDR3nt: TGTGCCAGCAAGCGCGGGGACAGCTACGAGCAGTACTTC
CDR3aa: CASKRGDSYEQYF

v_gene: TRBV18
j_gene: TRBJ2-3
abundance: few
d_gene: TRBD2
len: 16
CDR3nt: TGTGCCAGCTCACCCAAACGGCTAGCGGCGCCAGATACGCAGTATTTT
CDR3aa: CASSPKRLAAPDTQYF

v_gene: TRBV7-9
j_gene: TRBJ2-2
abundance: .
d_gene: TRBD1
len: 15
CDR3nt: TGTGCCAGCAGGTCGGGACAGCTGAACACCGGGGAGCTGTTTTTT
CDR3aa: CASRSGQLNTGELFF

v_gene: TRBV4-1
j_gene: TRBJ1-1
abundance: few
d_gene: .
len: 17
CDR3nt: TGCGCCAGCAGCCAAGGGAGTAGGCGGGGGCGGAACACTGAAGCTTTCTTT
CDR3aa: CASSQGSRRGRNTEAFF

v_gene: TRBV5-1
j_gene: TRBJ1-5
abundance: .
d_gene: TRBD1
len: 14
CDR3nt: TGCGCCAGCAGCTGGGGACAGGGAGGACAGCCCCAGCATTTT
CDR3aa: CASSWGQGGQPQHF

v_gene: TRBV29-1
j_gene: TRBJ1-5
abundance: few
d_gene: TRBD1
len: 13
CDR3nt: TGCAGCGTAGGACAGGGGATGGATCAGCCCCAGCATTTT
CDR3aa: CSVGQGMDQPQHF

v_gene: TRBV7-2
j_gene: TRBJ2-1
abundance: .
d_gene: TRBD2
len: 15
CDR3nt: TGTGCCAGCAGCCCAACTAGCGGGGGGCAGGGTGAGCAGTTCTTC
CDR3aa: CASSPTSGGQGEQFF

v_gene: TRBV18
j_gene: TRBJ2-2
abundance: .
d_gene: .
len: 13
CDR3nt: TGTGCCAGCTCACCACCCCCCCCGGGGGAGCTGTTTTTT
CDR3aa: CASSPPPPGELFF

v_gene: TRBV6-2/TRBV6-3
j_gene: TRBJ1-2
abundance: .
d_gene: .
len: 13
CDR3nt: TGTGCCAGCAGTTACTACCAGACAGGACTCACCACCTTC
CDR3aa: CASSYYQTGLTTF

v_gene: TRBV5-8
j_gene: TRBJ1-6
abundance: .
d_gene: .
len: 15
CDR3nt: TGTGCCAGCAGCCGGAGGGGCCGCGGGGGTTCACCCCTCCACTTT
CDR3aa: CASSRRGRGGSPLHF

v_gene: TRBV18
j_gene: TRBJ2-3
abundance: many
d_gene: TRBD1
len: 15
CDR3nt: TGTGCCAGCTCACAGAGGGGGCAAAGCACAGATACGCAGTATTTT
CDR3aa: CASSQRGQSTDTQYF

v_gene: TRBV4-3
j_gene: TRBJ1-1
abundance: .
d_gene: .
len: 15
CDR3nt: TGCGCCAGCAGCCAAGAATACGGCCGTTACACTGAAGCTTTCTTT
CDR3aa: CASSQEYGRYTEAFF

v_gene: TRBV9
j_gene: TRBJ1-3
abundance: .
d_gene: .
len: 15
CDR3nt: TGTGCCAGCAGCGCCGGCCCCCGCCTTGGTGACACCATATATTTT
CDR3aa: CASSAGPRLGDTIYF

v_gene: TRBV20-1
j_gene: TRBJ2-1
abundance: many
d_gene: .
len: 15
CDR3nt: TGCAGTGCTCTGCCGCCAGGGTCAGTGTACAATGAGCAGTTCTTC
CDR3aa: CSALPPGSVYNEQFF

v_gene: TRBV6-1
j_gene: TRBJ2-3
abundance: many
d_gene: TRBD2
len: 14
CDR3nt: TGTGCCAGCATTCGGGGGGGGAGCACAGATACGCAGTATTTT
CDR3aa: CASIRGGSTDTQYF

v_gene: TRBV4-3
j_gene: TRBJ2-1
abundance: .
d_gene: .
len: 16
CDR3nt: TGCGCCAGCAGCCAAGATCGCGGGGGACAGTTCAATGAGCAGTTCTTC
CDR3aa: CASSQDRGGQFNEQFF

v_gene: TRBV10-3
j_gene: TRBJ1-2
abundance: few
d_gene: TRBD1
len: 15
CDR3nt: TGTGCCATCAGAACCTCCGGGACAGGGGTAGAGGGCTACACCTTC
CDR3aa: CAIRTSGTGVEGYTF

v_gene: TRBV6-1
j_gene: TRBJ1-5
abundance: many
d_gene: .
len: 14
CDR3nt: TGTGCCAGCACCAACGTCGGGACTCTGGGGCCCCAGCATTTT
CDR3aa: CASTNVGTLGPQHF

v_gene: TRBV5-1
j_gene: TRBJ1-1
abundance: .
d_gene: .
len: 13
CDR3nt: TGCGCCAGCAGGGAGGCCGTGTACACTGAAGCTTTCTTT
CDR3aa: CASREAVYTEAFF

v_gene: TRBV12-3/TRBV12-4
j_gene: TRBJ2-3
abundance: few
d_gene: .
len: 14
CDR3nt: TGTGCCAGCAGTTGGGGGAGGATGGAGGATACGCAGTATTTT
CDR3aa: CASSWGRMEDTQYF

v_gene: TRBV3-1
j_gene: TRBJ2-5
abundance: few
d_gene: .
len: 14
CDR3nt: TGTGCCAGCAGCCAATTTCCTAGTTCGGAGACCCAGTACTTC
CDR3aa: CASSQFPSSETQYF